The T cell receptor beta chain described here comes from a study of T cells in Graves' hyperthyroidism and ophthalmopathy. Findings of the study overall: Expanded thyroid clonotypes (above 0.001) were mostly also found in blood.

Authors of the study amplified TCR beta CDR3 regions from RNA transcripts. When the TCR CDR3 underwent first-round RT-PCR, the HTBI primer set was used. MiXCR, run by TCRdb on the multiplex PCR reads, gives a single entry per CDR3 protein. The table includes hundreds of thousands of distinct CDR3 sequences, less than 45% detected once. Not enrolled were patients with uncontrolled infection, other autoimmune disease, pregnancy or lactation. Diagnoses used clinical symptoms, serum thyroxine and TRAb, thyroid ultrasound and orbital computed tomography. On this clonotype: The target antigen is unknown.

Germline CDR1 reads SNHLY; CDR2 reads FYNNEI. V shed 4 bases and J shed 3 bases, with 13 bases lying between them. The CDR3 contains 15 residues. This rearrangement joins TRBV2 to TRBJ1-5; D is ambiguous. This TCR was recovered from an adult man with Graves' disease, either hyperthyroidism or ophthalmopathy (not recorded which). Sequencing was carried out using peripheral blood or thyroid tissue (not recorded which). CDR3 sequence (DNA): TGTGCCAGCAGTGCTAGGGCAGCCATCAATCAGCCCCAGCATTTT. Translation: CASSARAAINQPQHF. The variable domain in full, completed from reference TRBV2 and TRBJ1-5, reads EPEVTQTPSHQVTQMGQEVILRCVPISNHLYFYWYRQILGQKVEFLVSFYNNEISEKSEIFDDQFSVERPDGSNFTLKIRSTKLEDSAMYFCASSARAAINQPQHFGDGTRLSIL.